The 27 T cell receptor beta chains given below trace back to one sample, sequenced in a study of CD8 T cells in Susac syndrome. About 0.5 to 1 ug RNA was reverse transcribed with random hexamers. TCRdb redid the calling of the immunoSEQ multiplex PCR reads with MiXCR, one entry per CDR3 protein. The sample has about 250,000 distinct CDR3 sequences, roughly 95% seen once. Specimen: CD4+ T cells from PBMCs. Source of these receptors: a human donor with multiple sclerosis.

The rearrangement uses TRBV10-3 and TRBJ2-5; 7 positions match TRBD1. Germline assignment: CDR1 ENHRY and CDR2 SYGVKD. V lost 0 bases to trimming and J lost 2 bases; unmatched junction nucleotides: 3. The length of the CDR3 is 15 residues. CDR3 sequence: CAISESGTEQETQYF. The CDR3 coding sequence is TGTGCCATCAGTGAGTCTGGGACAGAACAAGAGACCCAGTACTTC.

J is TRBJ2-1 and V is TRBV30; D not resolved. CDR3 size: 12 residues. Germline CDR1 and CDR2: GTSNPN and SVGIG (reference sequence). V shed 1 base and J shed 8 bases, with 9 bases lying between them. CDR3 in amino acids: CAWSDPRYEQFF. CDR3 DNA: TGTGCCTGGAGTGACCCCAGATATGAGCAGTTCTTC.

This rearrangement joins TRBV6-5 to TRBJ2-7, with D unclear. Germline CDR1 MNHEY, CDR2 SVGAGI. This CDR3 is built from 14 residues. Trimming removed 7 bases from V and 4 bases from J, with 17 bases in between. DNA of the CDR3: TGTGCCAGCACCCCCCGAGGCACCGCTTACGAGCAGTACTTC. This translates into CASTPRGTAYEQYF.

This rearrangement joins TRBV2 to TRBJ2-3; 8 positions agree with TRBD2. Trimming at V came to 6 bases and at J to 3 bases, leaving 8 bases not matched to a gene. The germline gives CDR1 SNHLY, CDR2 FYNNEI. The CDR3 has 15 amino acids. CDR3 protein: CASRSSGRGTDTQYF. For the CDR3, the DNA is TGTGCCAGCAGGAGCAGCGGGAGAGGGACAGATACGCAGTATTTT.

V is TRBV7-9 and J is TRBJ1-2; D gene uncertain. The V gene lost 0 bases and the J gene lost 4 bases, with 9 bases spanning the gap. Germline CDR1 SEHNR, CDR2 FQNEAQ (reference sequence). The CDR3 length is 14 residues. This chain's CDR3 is CASSLAWRGYGYTF. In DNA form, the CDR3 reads TGTGCCAGCAGCTTAGCATGGCGCGGCTATGGCTACACCTTC.

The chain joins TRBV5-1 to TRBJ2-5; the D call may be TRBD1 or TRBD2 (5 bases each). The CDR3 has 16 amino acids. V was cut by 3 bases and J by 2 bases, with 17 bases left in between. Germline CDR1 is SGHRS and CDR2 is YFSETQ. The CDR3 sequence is CASSWDPGRVQETQYF. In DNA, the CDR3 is TGCGCCAGCAGCTGGGACCCGGGACGGGTACAAGAGACCCAGTACTTC.

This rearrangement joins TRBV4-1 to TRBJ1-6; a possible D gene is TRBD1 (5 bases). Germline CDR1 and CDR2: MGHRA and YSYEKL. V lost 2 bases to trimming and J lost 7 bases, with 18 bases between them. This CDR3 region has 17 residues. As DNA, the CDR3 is TGCGCCAGCAGCCAATTATATGGCCAGGGCTTGAATTCACCCCTCCACTTT. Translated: CASSQLYGQGLNSPLHF.

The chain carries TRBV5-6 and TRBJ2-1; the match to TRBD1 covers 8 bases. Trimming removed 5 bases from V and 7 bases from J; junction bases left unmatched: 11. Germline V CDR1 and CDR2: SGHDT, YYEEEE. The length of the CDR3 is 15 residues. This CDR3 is CASSNRGKEWNEQFF. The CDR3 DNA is TGTGCCAGCAGTAACAGGGGGAAAGAATGGAATGAGCAGTTCTTC.

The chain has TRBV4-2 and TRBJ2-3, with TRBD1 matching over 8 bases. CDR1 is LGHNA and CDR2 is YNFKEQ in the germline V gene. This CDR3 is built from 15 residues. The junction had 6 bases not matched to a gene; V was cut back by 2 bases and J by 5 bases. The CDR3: CASSQSGQAVDTQYF. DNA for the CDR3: TGTGCCAGCAGCCAATCGGGACAGGCGGTAGATACGCAGTATTTT.

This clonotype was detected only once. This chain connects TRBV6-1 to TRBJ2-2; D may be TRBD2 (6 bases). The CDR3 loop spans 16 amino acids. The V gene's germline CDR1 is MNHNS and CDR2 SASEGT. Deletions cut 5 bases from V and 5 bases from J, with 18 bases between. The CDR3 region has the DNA TGTGCCAGCAGTAGGGGTGAGGGAGGATTTACCGGGGAGCTGTTTTTT. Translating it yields CASSRGEGGFTGELFF.

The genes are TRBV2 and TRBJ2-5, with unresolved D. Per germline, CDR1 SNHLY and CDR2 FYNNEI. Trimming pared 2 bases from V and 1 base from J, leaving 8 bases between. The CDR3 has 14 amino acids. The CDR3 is CASSERRTQETQYF. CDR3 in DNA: TGTGCCAGCAGTGAAAGGCGGACCCAAGAGACCCAGTACTTC.

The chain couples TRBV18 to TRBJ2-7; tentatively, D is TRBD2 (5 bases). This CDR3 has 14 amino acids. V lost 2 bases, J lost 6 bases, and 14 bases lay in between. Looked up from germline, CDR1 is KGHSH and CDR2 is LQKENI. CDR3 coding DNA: TGTGCCAGCTCACCAGCGGGTGGGGTGGGCGAGCAGTACTTC. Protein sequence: CASSPAGGVGEQYF. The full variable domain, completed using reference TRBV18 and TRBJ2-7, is NAGVMQNPRHLVRRRGQEARLRCSPMKGHSHVYWYRQLPEEGLKFMVYLQKENIIDESGMPKERFSAEFPKEGPSILRIQQVVRGDSAAYFCASSPAGGVGEQYFGPGTRLTVT.

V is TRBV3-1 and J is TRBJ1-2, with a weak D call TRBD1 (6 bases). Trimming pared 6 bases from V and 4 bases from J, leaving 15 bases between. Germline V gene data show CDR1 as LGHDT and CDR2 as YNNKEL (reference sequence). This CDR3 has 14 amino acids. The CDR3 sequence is CASSGDRSPYGYTF. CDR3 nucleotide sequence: TGTGCCAGCAGTGGAGACAGGTCGCCCTATGGCTACACCTTC.

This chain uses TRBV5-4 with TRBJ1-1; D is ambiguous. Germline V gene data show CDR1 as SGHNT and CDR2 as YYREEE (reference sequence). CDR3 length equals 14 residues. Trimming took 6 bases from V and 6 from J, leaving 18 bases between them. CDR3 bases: TGTGCCAGCACCCCCCGGGTAGGGATCGCTGAAGCTTTCTTT. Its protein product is CASTPRVGIAEAFF.

The CDR3 sequence is CASSPSRAGTGGLWSTGELFF. In nucleotides, the CDR3 is TGTGCCAGCAGCCCCAGCCGAGCCGGGACAGGGGGCTTATGGAGCACCGGGGAGCTGTTTTTT. The rearrangement joins TRBV7-6 to TRBJ2-2; 12 bases line up with TRBD1. Germline V gene lookup returns CDR1 SGHVS and CDR2 FNYEAQ. V lost 5 bases, J lost 4 bases, and 20 bases stayed unmatched. The CDR3 consists of 21 residues. Looking up the rest from reference TRBV7-6 and TRBJ2-2 gives the full variable domain: GAGVSQSPRYKVTKRGQDVALRCDPISGHVSLYWYRQALGQGPEFLTYFNYEAQQDKSGLPNDRFSAERPEGSISTLTIQRTEQRDSAMYRCASSPSRAGTGGLWSTGELFFGEGSRLTVL.

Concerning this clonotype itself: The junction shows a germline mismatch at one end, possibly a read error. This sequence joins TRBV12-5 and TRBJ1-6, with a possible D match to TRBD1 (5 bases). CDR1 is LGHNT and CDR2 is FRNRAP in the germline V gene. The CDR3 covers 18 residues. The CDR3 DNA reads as TGTGCTAGTGGTTTGGTATTGCAGGGCGAAATTAATAATTCCCCCCTCCACTTT. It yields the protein CASGLVLQGEINNSPLHF.

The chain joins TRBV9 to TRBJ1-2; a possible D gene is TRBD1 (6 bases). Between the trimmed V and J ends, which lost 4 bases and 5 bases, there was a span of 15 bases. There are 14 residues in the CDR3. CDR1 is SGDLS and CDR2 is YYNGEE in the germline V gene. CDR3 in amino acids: CASSSPQGWYGYTF. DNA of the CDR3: TGTGCCAGCAGCTCCCCACAGGGTTGGTATGGCTACACCTTC.

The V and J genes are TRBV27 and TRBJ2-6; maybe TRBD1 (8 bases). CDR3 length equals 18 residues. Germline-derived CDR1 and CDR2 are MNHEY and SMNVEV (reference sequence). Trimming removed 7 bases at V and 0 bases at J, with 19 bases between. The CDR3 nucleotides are TGTGCCAGCACAATGCGGGGGACAGGCGACTCTGGGGCCAACGTCCTGACTTTC. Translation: CASTMRGTGDSGANVLTF.

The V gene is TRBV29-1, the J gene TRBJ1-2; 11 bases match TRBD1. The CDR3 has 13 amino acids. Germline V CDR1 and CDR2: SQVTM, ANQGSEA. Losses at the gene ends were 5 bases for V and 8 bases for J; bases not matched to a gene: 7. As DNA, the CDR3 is TGCAGCGTTACCCAGGGACAGGGGGGGGGCTACACCTTC. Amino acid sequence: CSVTQGQGGGYTF.

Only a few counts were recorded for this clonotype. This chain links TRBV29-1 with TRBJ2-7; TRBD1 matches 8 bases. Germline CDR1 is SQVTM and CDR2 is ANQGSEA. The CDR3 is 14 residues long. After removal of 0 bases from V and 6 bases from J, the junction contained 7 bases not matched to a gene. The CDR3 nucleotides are TGCAGCGTTGAAGATGCCCAGGGGGCGAGCGAGCAGTACGTC. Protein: CSVEDAQGASEQYV.

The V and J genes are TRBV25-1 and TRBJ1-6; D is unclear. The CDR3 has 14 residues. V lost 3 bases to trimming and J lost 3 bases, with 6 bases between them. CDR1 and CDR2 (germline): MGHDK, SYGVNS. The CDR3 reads CASSDGIYNSPLHF. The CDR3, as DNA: TGTGCCAGCAGTGATGGGATCTATAATTCACCCCTCCACTTT. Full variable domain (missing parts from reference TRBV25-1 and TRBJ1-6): EADIYQTPRYLVIGTGKKITLECSQTMGHDKMYWYQQDPGMELHLIHYSYGVNSTEKGDLSSESTVSRIRTEHFPLTLESARPSHTSQYLCASSDGIYNSPLHFGNGTRLTVT.

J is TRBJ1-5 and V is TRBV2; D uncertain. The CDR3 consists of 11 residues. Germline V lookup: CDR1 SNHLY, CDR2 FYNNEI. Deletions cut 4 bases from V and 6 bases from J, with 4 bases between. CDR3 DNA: TGTGCCAGCAGTGTGGGTCAGCCCCAGCATTTT. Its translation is CASSVGQPQHF. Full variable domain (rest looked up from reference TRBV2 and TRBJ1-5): EPEVTQTPSHQVTQMGQEVILRCVPISNHLYFYWYRQILGQKVEFLVSFYNNEISEKSEIFDDQFSVERPDGSNFTLKIRSTKLEDSAMYFCASSVGQPQHFGDGTRLSIL.

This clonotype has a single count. The CDR3 is CASSPRGQGDTEAFF. Here the CDR3 DNA reads TGTGCCAGCTCACCGAGAGGACAGGGGGACACTGAAGCTTTCTTT. The chain combines TRBV18 with TRBJ1-1; 10 positions agree with TRBD1. CDR1 is KGHSH, CDR2 LQKENI, per germline. The CDR3 runs to 15 residues. V was pared by 3 bases and J by 3 bases, with 4 bases of the junction left unmatched.

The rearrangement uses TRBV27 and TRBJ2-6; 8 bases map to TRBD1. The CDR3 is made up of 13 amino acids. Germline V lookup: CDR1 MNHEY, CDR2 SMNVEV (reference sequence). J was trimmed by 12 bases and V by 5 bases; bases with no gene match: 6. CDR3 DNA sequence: TGTGCCAGCAGTGTACAGGGGGAAAGCGTCCTGACTTTC. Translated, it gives CASSVQGESVLTF.

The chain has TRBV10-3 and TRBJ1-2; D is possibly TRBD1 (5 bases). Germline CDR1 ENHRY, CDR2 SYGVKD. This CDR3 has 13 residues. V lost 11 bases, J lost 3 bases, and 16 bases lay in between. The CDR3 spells CASKDVGDYGYTF. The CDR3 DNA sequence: TGTGCCTCGAAGGACGTGGGGGACTATGGCTACACCTTC.

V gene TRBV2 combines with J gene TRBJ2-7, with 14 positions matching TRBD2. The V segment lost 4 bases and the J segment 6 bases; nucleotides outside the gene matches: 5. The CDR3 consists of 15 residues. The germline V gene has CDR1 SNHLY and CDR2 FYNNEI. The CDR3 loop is CASSAGTSGRSEQYV. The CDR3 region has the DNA TGTGCCAGCAGTGCCGGGACTAGCGGGAGAAGCGAGCAGTACGTC.

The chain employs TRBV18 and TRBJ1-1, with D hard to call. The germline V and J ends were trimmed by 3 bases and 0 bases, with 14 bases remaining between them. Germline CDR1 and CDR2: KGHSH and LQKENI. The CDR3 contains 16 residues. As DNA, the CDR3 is TGTGCCAGCTCACCCCTTGGTGAGCTTATGAACACTGAAGCTTTCTTT. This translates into CASSPLGELMNTEAFF.